This T cell receptor (beta chain) was retrieved from a study of shared clonotypes between healthy human individuals. Study findings and constraints: Clonotype sharing among the donors was expected to vary with sequencing depth. All-four-donor shared clonotypes had higher generation probabilities than non-shared clonotypes did.

The data were produced by immunoSEQ multiplex PCR, yet TCRdb's version contains in-frame clones alone and is incomplete. The sample lists under 850,000 clones, 55% to 80% occurring once. This clone occurred many times. Its specificity is unknown. All of the donors resided in Nashville, Tennessee, and each was a Caucasian adult. It was into CD45RA+ naive and CD45RA-negative memory subsets that the CD4+ cells were split. CDR1 is SEHNR, CDR2 FQNEAQ, per germline (reference sequence). Trimming removed 5 bases at V and 0 bases at J, with 12 bases between. CDR3 length: 15 residues. Sample: memory CD4+ T cells sorted from blood. Noted subset: CD45RA-negative fraction. The sequence came from a woman in her twenties or thirties in good health. V usage is TRBV7-9 and J usage is TRBJ2-3, with D possibly TRBD1 on 7 matching bases. The CDR3: CASSAGQFSTDTQYF. The CDR3 bases are TGTGCCAGCAGCGCGGGACAGTTCAGCACAGATACGCAGTATTTT.